This TCR beta chain was captured by sequencing in a study of blood T cells in healthy people across ages. Together with a sample-barcoded 5' primer, a J-beta primer mix was included in a second PCR lasting about 7 to 11 cycles. TCRdb used MiXCR to reprocess the 5' RACE reads, holding one entry per CDR3 protein. Of 850,000 to 1,300,000 distinct CDR3 sequences in the sample, 45% were seen once. The CDR3 has 14 residues. Germline V gene lookup returns CDR1 MNHEY and CDR2 SVGAGI. The rearrangement joins TRBV6-5 to TRBJ2-5; TRBD1 matches 9 bases. The DNA end is a closer match to TRBJ2-7, so the J assignment may be wrong. The source material was blood. This receptor was obtained from a woman between 55 and 75 years old in good health. The CDR3 is CASSSGQGIYEQYF. DNA for the CDR3: TGTGCCAGCAGCTCGGGACAGGGTATCTACGAGCAGTACTTC.